The T cell receptor (beta chain) under discussion was sequenced for a study of T cells in Graves' hyperthyroidism and ophthalmopathy. The germline V gene has CDR1 SGHVS and CDR2 FNYEAQ. The CDR3 is made up of 14 amino acids. Trimming stripped 5 bases from V and 0 bases from J, with 11 bases between. What was amplified from RNA transcripts were TCR beta CDR3 regions. In the first-round RT-PCR of the TCR CDR3, the HTBI primer set was used. TCRdb analysed the multiplex PCR reads with MiXCR anew, one entry per CDR3 protein. The sample carries roughly 500,000 distinct CDR3 sequences, about 46% recorded once.

Specimen: peripheral blood or thyroid tissue (not recorded which). The receptor's source is an adult woman with Graves' disease, either hyperthyroidism or ophthalmopathy (not recorded which). The V gene is TRBV7-6, the J gene TRBJ2-7; tentative D call: TRBD2 (6 bases). CDR3 sequence: CASSHRLDSYEQYF. The DNA for the CDR3 is TGTGCCAGCAGCCACCGACTAGACTCCTACGAGCAGTACTTC.